Listed below are T cell receptor beta chains from one sample, sequenced in a study of human T cells and chemical hapten exposure. MiXCR, run by TCRdb on the RACE reads, gives a single entry per CDR3 protein. The sample has 80,000 to 100,000 distinct CDR3 sequences; 25% to 35% are singletons. The sequencing here drew on whole blood, taken in connection with sensitization to the hapten diphenylcyclopropenone (DPC). All receptors come from a middle-aged man with alopecia areata. Some clones in this sample may be carry-over from other donors' samples. Both conserved end residues are part of each CDR3. The D gene is left open where the match is weak. The listing skips clone size in some rows; elsewhere it reads once, few, many or a size class.

D	V	J	size	CDR3	DNA
.	TRBV10-3	TRBJ1-1	few	CAISANRSPTEAFF	TGTGCCATCAGTGCGAACCGCAGCCCCACTGAAGCTTTCTTT
TRBD2	TRBV25-1	TRBJ2-2	.	CASKTSGTGKLFF	TGTGCCAGCAAGACTAGCGGCACCGGGAAGCTGTTTTTT
TRBD1	TRBV28	TRBJ2-5	.	CASSFGQGYQAQLRTQYF	TGTGCCAGCAGTTTCGGACAGGGGTACCAAGCCCAACTCAGGACCCAGTACTTC
TRBD1	TRBV7-2	TRBJ1-1	.	CASSSTGVVTEAFF	TGTGCCAGCAGCTCGACAGGGGTGGTCACTGAAGCTTTCTTT
.	TRBV6-1	TRBJ2-2	.	CASTQASTGELFF	TGTGCCAGCACACAGGCTTCCACCGGGGAGCTGTTTTTT
.	TRBV27	TRBJ1-5	many	CASSLTSNQPQHF	TGTGCCAGCAGTTTAACCAGCAATCAGCCCCAGCATTTT
.	TRBV20-1	TRBJ1-5	.	CSATAGASSGNQPQHF	TGCAGTGCTACAGCCGGGGCCAGCAGCGGCAATCAGCCCCAGCATTTT
TRBD1	TRBV20-1	TRBJ2-1	few	CSARAQGQGVSYNEQFF	TGCAGTGCTAGAGCTCAGGGACAGGGGGTCTCCTACAATGAGCAGTTCTTC
.	TRBV3-1	TRBJ2-7	few	CASSQRAGTYEQYF	TGTGCCAGCAGCCAGCGTGCGGGAACGTACGAGCAGTACTTC
TRBD1	TRBV5-1	TRBJ2-1	.	CASSLSGTGHNEQFF	TGCGCCAGCAGCCTGTCCGGGACAGGGCACAATGAGCAGTTCTTC
TRBD2	TRBV5-4	TRBJ2-1	.	CASSWTSGRENEQFF	TGTGCCAGCAGTTGGACTAGCGGGAGGGAGAATGAGCAGTTCTTC
.	TRBV20-1	TRBJ2-1	.	CSARDGPRGSNEQFF	TGCAGTGCTAGAGATGGCCCTCGGGGGAGCAATGAGCAGTTCTTC
.	TRBV6-2/TRBV6-3	TRBJ1-1	few	CASKRSGPSTEAFF	TGTGCCAGCAAAAGAAGTGGCCCGAGCACTGAAGCTTTCTTT
TRBD1	TRBV20-1	TRBJ1-5	.	CSATGQGAQPQHF	TGCAGTGCTACCGGACAGGGGGCACAGCCCCAGCATTTT
.	TRBV12-3/TRBV12-4	TRBJ2-1	.	CASSFGMGTSGGIEKFF	.
.	TRBV5-1	TRBJ1-4	.	CASSWKGGTNEKLFF	TGCGCCAGCAGCTGGAAGGGTGGCACTAATGAAAAACTGTTTTTT
.	TRBV12-3/TRBV12-4	TRBJ1-4	few	CASRARAWDEKLFF	TGTGCCAGCAGAGCCAGGGCATGGGATGAAAAACTGTTTTTT
.	TRBV9	TRBJ2-5	.	CASSEVEGGPVETQYF	TGTGCCAGCAGCGAAGTGGAGGGGGGGCCAGTGGAGACCCAGTACTTC
.	TRBV25-1	TRBJ1-3	.	CASSEWPDSSLDTIYF	TGTGCCAGCAGTGAATGGCCGGACAGTTCGTTGGACACCATATATTTT
TRBD2	TRBV5-1	TRBJ2-3	.	CASSWISGSADTQYF	TGCGCCAGCAGCTGGATTAGCGGGAGCGCAGATACGCAGTATTTT
.	TRBV6-5	TRBJ1-1	.	CASSYTGNTEAFF	TGTGCCAGCAGTTATACAGGGAACACTGAAGCTTTCTTT
TRBD1	TRBV6-2/TRBV6-3	TRBJ1-5	few	CASSYKGANQPQHF	TGTGCCAGCAGTTACAAGGGGGCGAATCAGCCCCAGCATTTT
TRBD1	TRBV7-2	TRBJ2-1	few	CASSTQGQYNEQFF	TGTGCCAGCAGCACGCAGGGACAGTACAATGAGCAGTTCTTC
.	TRBV29-1	TRBJ1-2	few	CSALTLGDYGYTF	TGCAGCGCCTTGACCCTAGGGGACTATGGCTACACCTTC
.	TRBV6-2/TRBV6-3	TRBJ2-7	.	CASSRGRPSDSYEQYF	TGTGCCAGCAGTAGGGGTCGGCCTAGCGATTCCTACGAGCAGTACTTC
.	TRBV12-3/TRBV12-4	TRBJ2-5	.	CASSLRGLGEETQYF	TGTGCCAGCAGTTTACGGGGTCTCGGGGAAGAGACCCAGTACTTC
TRBD2	TRBV7-9	TRBJ2-7	.	CASSSWGSGSYEQYF	TGTGCCAGCAGCTCCTGGGGCAGCGGGAGCTACGAGCAGTACTTC
TRBD2	TRBV28	TRBJ2-7	.	CASWGPWTSGPYEQYF	TGTGCCAGCTGGGGGCCATGGACTAGCGGGCCCTACGAGCAGTACTTC
.	TRBV12-3/TRBV12-4	TRBJ2-1	.	CASSPIGTPGEQFF	TGTGCCAGCAGCCCGATTGGAACACCCGGAGAGCAGTTCTTC
TRBD1	TRBV30	TRBJ2-1	.	CAWASGTGGNEQFF	TGTGCCTGGGCCTCCGGGACAGGCGGCAATGAGCAGTTCTTC
TRBD2	TRBV2	TRBJ2-5	once	CASSTSVETQYF	TGTGCCAGCAGTACTAGCGTAGAGACCCAGTACTTC
.	TRBV3-1	TRBJ1-2	.	CASSQQALYGYTF	TGTGCCAGCAGCCAGCAGGCCCTCTATGGCTACACCTTC
TRBD2	TRBV2	TRBJ2-7	few	CASSVRGSSYEQYF	TGTGCCAGCAGTGTTCGCGGGAGCTCCTACGAGCAGTACTTC
.	TRBV20-1	TRBJ2-2	many	CSARLPGGVGVTGELFF	TGCAGTGCTCGATTACCGGGGGGCGTTGGGGTCACCGGGGAGCTGTTTTTT
TRBD2	TRBV11-2	TRBJ2-5	.	CASSLRLAEETQYF	TGTGCCAGCAGCTTAAGACTAGCGGAAGAGACCCAGTACTTC